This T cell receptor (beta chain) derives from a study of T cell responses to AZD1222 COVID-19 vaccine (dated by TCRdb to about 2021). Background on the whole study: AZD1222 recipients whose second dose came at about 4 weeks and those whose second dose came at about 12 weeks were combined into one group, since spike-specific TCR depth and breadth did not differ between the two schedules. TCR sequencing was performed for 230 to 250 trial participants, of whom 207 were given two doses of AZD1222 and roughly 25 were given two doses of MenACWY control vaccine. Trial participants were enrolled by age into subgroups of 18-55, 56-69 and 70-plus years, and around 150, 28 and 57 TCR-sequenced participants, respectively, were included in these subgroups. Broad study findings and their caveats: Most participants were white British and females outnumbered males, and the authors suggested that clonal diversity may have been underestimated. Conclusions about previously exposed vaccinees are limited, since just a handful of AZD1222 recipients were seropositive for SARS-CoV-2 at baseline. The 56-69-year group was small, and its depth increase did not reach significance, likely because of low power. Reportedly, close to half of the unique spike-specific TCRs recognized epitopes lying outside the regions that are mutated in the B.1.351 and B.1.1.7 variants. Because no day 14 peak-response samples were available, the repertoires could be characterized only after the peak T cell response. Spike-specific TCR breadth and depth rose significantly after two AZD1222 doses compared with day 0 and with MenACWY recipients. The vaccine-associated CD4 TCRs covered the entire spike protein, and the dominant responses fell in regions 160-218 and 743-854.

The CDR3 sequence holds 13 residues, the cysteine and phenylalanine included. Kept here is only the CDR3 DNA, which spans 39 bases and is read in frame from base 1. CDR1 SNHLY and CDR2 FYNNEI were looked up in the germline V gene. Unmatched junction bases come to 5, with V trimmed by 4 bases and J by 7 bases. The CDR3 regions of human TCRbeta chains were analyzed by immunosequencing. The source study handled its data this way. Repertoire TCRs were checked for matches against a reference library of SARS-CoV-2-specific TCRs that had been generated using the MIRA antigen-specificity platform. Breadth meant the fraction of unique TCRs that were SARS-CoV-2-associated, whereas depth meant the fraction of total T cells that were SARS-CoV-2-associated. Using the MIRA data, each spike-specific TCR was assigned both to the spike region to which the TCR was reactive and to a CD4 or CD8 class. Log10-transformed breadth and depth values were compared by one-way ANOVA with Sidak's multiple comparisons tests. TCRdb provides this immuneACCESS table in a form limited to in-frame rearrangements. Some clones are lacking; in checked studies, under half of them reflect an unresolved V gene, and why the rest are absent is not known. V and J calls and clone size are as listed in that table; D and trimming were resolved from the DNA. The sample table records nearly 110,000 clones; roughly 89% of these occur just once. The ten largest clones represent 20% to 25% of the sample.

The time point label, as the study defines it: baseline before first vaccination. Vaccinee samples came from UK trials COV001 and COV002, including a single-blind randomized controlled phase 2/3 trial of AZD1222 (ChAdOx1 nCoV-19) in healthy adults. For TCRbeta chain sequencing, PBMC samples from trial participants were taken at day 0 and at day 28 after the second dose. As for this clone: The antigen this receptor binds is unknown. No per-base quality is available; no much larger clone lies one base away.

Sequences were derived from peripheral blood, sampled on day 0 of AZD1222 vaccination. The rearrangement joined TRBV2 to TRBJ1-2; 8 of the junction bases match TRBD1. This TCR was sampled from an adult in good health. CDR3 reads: CASSGDRLGGYTF. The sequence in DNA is TGTGCCAGCAGTGGGGACAGGCTGGGTGGCTACACCTTC.